This TCR beta chain is drawn from a study of cytomegalovirus exposure and HLA in healthy donors. Germline V gene sequence: CDR1 SEHNR, CDR2 FQNEAQ (reference sequence). V lost 1 base to trimming and J lost 2 bases, with 15 bases between them. The CDR3 contains 16 residues. Study-wide results and limits: An analysis that was carried out later associated 17,000 or so TCR beta sequences with HLA alleles at 0.05 false discovery rate. 164 TCR beta chains were listed as cytomegalovirus-associated.

With respect to this clone: No antigen is known for it.

Each donor was healthy, and each was a bone marrow donor. PCR primers comprised 60 Vbeta and 13 Jbeta primers. In the source study's methods: Later reanalysis found 70 million to 95 million unique TCR beta chains, around 9.9 million of them shared. The data were produced by immunoSEQ multiplex PCR, yet TCRdb's version contains in-frame clones alone and is incomplete. V, J and clone size were drawn from that table, and D and trimming were deduced from the DNA. The table lists roughly 130,000 clones, approximately 68% of them singletons. This chain joins TRBV7-9 and TRBJ2-7; weak D call: TRBD1 (6 bases). The specimen was PBMCs. This clonotype was sampled from a young man in good health and CMV-seropositive. CDR3 nucleotide sequence: TGTGCCAGCAGCTTAGACGAGCTGGGGGCGGCCTACGAGCAGTACTTC. Amino acid sequence: CASSLDELGAAYEQYF.